This T cell receptor (beta chain) was recovered during a study of STAT3 mutations in large granular lymphocyte leukemia. The CDR3 extends over 14 amino acids. The ends were cut back, 6 bases at V and 3 bases at J, with 15 bases in the middle. The germline V gene encodes CDR1 MNHEY and CDR2 SVGAGI. As concerns this clone: Its antigen is not identified.

Profiling relied on immunoSEQ multiplex PCR, and the TCRdb table lists in-frame clones only, not all of them. The sample includes approximately 8,400 clones, roughly 90% of them seen just once. Notes on the study in general: At least one immunodominant TCR beta clonotype appeared in every T-cell large granular lymphocyte leukemia patient. A small but highly pathogenic clone may have been missed.

Sequenced material: peripheral blood mononuclear cells. The clonotype was recovered from a man aged 55 to 70 with T-cell large granular lymphocyte leukemia. Some clones in this sample may be carry-over from other donors' samples. V is TRBV6-5 and J is TRBJ2-7; D is ambiguous. The CDR3 bases are TGTGCCAGCAGGATTACGAGGCAGAACTACGAGCAGTACTTC. It is translated as CASRITRQNYEQYF.